A selection of T cell receptor beta chains follows, all from one sample in a study of molecular identifiers for immune sequencing clone quantification. One entry per CDR3 protein results from TCRdb running MiXCR on the PCR reads. Of around 480,000 distinct CDR3 sequences listed, around 23% were seen once; the top ten hold under 0.8%. The specimen sequenced was naive CD8+ T cells from blood, with Jurkat cell RNA spiked in. The receptors come from a human donor in good health. Some libraries in this study had Jurkat cell RNA spiked in. Each CDR3 is given with its conserved first and last residue. A D gene is named only where the DNA matches it firmly. Clone size, where shown, is once, few, many, or a class for clones that have expanded.

j_call v_call clone_size d_call cdr3_aa cdr3_nt
TRBJ2-7 TRBV4-3 many NA CASSQGLLSSYEQYF TGCGCCAGCAGCCAAGGACTCCTTAGCTCCTACGAGCAGTACTTC
TRBJ2-2 TRBV12-3/TRBV12-4 NA NA CASIPGSTATVELFF TGTGCCAGCATCCCCGGGTCAACAGCAACCGTGGAGCTGTTTTTT
TRBJ2-1 TRBV6-2/TRBV6-3 many NA CASSLGFSSYNEQFF TGTGCCAGCAGCCTTGGTTTTAGCTCCTACAATGAGCAGTTCTTC
TRBJ2-3 TRBV6-5 few TRBD1 CASSGFLGQATDTQYF TGTGCCAGCAGTGGGTTCCTCGGACAGGCAACAGATACGCAGTATTTT
TRBJ2-3 TRBV4-1 few TRBD2 CASSQRTSGGSTDTQYF TGCGCCAGCAGCCAACGAACTAGCGGGGGGAGCACAGATACGCAGTATTTT
TRBJ2-7 TRBV9 few NA CASSPFGDSYEQYF TGTGCCAGCAGCCCCTTCGGAGATTCCTACGAGCAGTACTTC
TRBJ2-3 TRBV29-1 many NA CSVEDSGTDTQYF TGCAGCGTTGAAGATTCAGGAACAGATACGCAGTATTTT
TRBJ2-1 TRBV7-9 NA NA CASSQPELTYNEQFF TGTGCCAGCAGCCAGCCCGAACTGACCTACAATGAGCAGTTCTTC
TRBJ1-5 TRBV28 many NA CASSADQPQHF TGTGCCAGCAGTGCCGATCAGCCCCAGCATTTT
TRBJ2-7 TRBV4-3 NA NA CASSQGGGPAYEQYF TGCGCCAGCAGCCAAGGGGGGGGGCCAGCCTACGAGCAGTACTTC
TRBJ1-3 TRBV19 NA NA CASSGLLSGDTIYF TGTGCCAGTTCAGGACTCCTCTCTGGAGACACCATATATTTT
TRBJ2-3 TRBV19 few TRBD2 CASSIAGIAGADTQYF TGTGCCAGTAGTATAGCGGGCATCGCGGGAGCAGATACGCAGTATTTT
TRBJ2-3 TRBV2 NA TRBD2 CASILLAGGTDTQYF TGTGCCAGCATCCTCCTAGCGGGGGGCACAGATACGCAGTATTTT
TRBJ1-3 TRBV4-3 NA NA CAGSPDRSGNTIYF TGCGCCGGCAGCCCAGACAGGAGTGGAAACACCATATATTTT
TRBJ1-6 TRBV16 NA TRBD1 CASTLHLGQGLYNSPLHF TGTGCCAGCACCCTACACTTGGGACAGGGACTCTATAATTCACCCCTCCACTTT
TRBJ2-3 TRBV5-1 many TRBD2 CASSVAGETDTQYF TGCGCCAGCAGCGTGGCGGGAGAGACAGATACGCAGTATTTT
TRBJ2-3 TRBV11-2 NA NA CASSLTLGAPGPDTQYF TGTGCCAGCAGCCTCACCTTGGGGGCCCCCGGGCCAGATACGCAGTATTTT
TRBJ2-2 TRBV7-9 NA TRBD1 CASSLRDRDTGELFF TGTGCCAGCAGCCTACGGGACAGGGACACCGGGGAGCTGTTTTTT
TRBJ2-1 TRBV4-2 few TRBD2 CASSQDPIYSGSSYNEQFF TGTGCCAGCAGCCAAGACCCTATTTATAGCGGGAGCTCCTACAATGAGCAGTTCTTC
TRBJ2-5 TRBV7-9 few NA CASSPPPRALETQYF TGTGCCAGCAGCCCCCCCCCGAGGGCGTTGGAGACCCAGTACTTC
TRBJ2-7 TRBV6-1 NA NA CASSAQGGTYEQYF TGTGCCAGCAGTGCCCAGGGGGGAACCTACGAGCAGTACTTC